These 25 T cell receptor beta chains were all obtained from the same sample, sequenced in a study of read filtering for tumor transcriptome and immune sequencing. This library used roughly 400 ng RNA and molecular barcoded adaptors spanning alpha/delta and beta/gamma chains. Using its own MiXCR run on the reads, TCRdb lists one record per CDR3 protein. The sample comprises 40,000 or so distinct CDR3 sequences, 14% of which are singletons, and roughly 18% rests with the top ten. Sequencing was done on a sample of a population of CD138-negative cells sorted from bone marrow. All receptors come from a donor over 35 with multiple myeloma.

As to this clonotype: An end of the junction differs from the germline gene, which may be a read error. The chain recombines TRBV29-1 with TRBJ1-6, with D possibly matching TRBD1 (5 bases). The CDR3 runs 13 residues. The germline CDR1 and CDR2 sequences are SQVTM and ANQGSEA. In DNA, the CDR3 is TGCAGCGCTCAACGGGGGATCAATTCGCCCCTCCACTTT. Translated, it gives CSAQRGINSPLHF.

This clonotype was seen at least ten times. The J gene is TRBJ2-7, the V gene TRBV12-3 or TRBV12-4, with 7 bases matching TRBD1. This CDR3 has 14 amino acids. The junction had 9 bases not matched to a gene; V was cut back by 7 bases and J by 3 bases. CDR3 coding DNA: TGTGCCAGCACCAATAGGGGGCAAAACTACGAGCAGTACTTC. It is translated as CASTNRGQNYEQYF.

At least ten counts were recorded for this clonotype. The chain employs TRBV7-9 and TRBJ1-1; D call uncertain. V was cut by 2 bases and J by 8 bases, with 9 bases left in between. The CDR3 sequence is 12 residues long. Germline CDR1 reads SEHNR; CDR2 reads FQNEAQ (reference sequence). CDR3 DNA sequence: TGTGCCAGCAGCTTACCGGCCACGGAAGCTTTCTTT. It translates to CASSLPATEAFF.

The table lists this clonotype with many counts. CDR3 sequence: CASSLESGNEKLFF. CDR3 DNA: TGTGCCAGCAGCTTAGAGTCGGGAAATGAAAAACTGTTTTTT. The chain links TRBV7-2 to TRBJ1-4; no clear D. Germline V lookup: CDR1 SGHTA, CDR2 FQGNSA. The CDR3 runs to 14 residues. Deletions cut 1 base from V and 5 bases from J, with 8 bases between.

This clonotype was detected ten times or more. The chain recombines TRBV12-3 or TRBV12-4 with TRBJ1-5; 7 bases are shared with TRBD1. After removal of 1 base from V and 7 bases from J, the junction contained 4 bases not matched to a gene. The CDR3 runs 14 residues. The CDR3 loop reads CASSLGQGQQPQHF. The CDR3 DNA reads as TGTGCCAGCAGTTTAGGACAGGGTCAACAGCCCCAGCATTTT.

Note on this clonotype: This sequence is one base from a far larger clone and is likely a read error. The chain uses TRBV6-5 and TRBJ2-2; TRBD1 is a possible D gene (7 bases). CDR1 is MNHEY and CDR2 is SVGAGI in the germline V gene. The CDR3 totals 14 residues. CDR3 coding DNA: TGTGCCAGCGGGCGGGACAGTAACACCGGGGGGCTGTTTTTT. It codes for CASGRDSNTGGLFF.

This clonotype was observed many times. The chain recombines TRBV11-2 with TRBJ2-3; unclear D gene. CDR3 length: 13 amino acids. Germline lookup yields CDR1 SGHAT and CDR2 FQNNGV. With 1 base removed from V and 4 bases from J, the gap between germline ends came to 6 bases. CDR3 nucleotide sequence: TGTGCCAGCAGCTTAGTGGTCGCAGATACGCAGTATTTT. It specifies CASSLVVADTQYF. Full variable domain (rest looked up from reference TRBV11-2 and TRBJ2-3): EAGVAQSPRYKIIEKRQSVAFWCNPISGHATLYWYQQILGQGPKLLIQFQNNGVVDDSQLPKDRFSAERLKGVDSTLKIQPAKLEDSAVYLCASSLVVADTQYFGPGTRLTVL.

The rearrangement uses TRBV20-1 and TRBJ1-2; tentative D call: TRBD1 (5 bases). The length of the CDR3 is 11 residues. V lost 3 bases to trimming and J lost 8 bases, with 10 bases between them. CDR1 DFQATT and CDR2 SNEGSKA come from the germline V gene (reference sequence). The CDR3 spells CSARDNLGYTF. CDR3 DNA: TGCAGTGCTAGGGACAACTTGGGCTACACCTTC.

There are many counts of this clonotype. V gene TRBV28 combines with J gene TRBJ2-5; unclear D gene. Between the trimmed V and J ends, which lost 8 bases and 1 base, there was a span of 20 bases. CDR1 and CDR2 (germline): MDHEN, SYDVKM. The CDR3 is made up of 16 amino acids. DNA of the CDR3: TGTGCCAGCGATACCCTTTCTTGGCGAGGCCAAGAGACCCAGTACTTC. It codes for CASDTLSWRGQETQYF.

Many counts were recorded for this clonotype. This chain joins TRBV11-3 and TRBJ2-5; D uncertain. Germline assignment: CDR1 SGHNT and CDR2 YENEEA. CDR3 size: 16 residues. V was shortened by 1 base and J by 1 base, with 13 bases between the two germline ends. The CDR3 region has the DNA TGTGCCAGCAGCTTAGGGCCAGGATTGGGCCAAGAGACCCAGTACTTC. This sequence encodes CASSLGPGLGQETQYF.

Points on this clonotype: A much larger clone differs from this one at a single base, so this may be a read error. The CDR3: CAISESDKSALHF. DNA of the CDR3: TGTGCCATCAGTGAGTCGGACAAATCAGCCCTCCACTTT. V and J are TRBV10-3 and TRBJ1-6; weak D call: TRBD1 (5 bases). Germline V gene sequence: CDR1 ENHRY, CDR2 SYGVKD. The CDR3 length is 13 residues. V was trimmed by 0 bases and J by 14 bases, leaving 11 bases between them.

This clonotype was observed at least ten times. The V call is TRBV2, the J call TRBJ2-1; weak D call: TRBD1 (6 bases). Germline assignment: CDR1 SNHLY and CDR2 FYNNEI. Trimming took off 5 bases at V and 6 bases at J, with 14 bases between the two ends. The CDR3 extends over 14 amino acids. The CDR3 spells CASSPSTGGNEQFF. The CDR3 region has the DNA TGTGCCAGCAGTCCCTCGACAGGCGGCAATGAGCAGTTCTTC.

Regarding this clonotype: A read error may be the cause here, since a much bigger clone is one base away. The chain employs TRBV12-3 or TRBV12-4 and TRBJ2-2; a weak D match, TRBD2 (6 bases). CDR3 length: 14 residues. Trimming pared 5 bases from V and 1 base from J, leaving 8 bases between. The CDR3 is CASSPGGNTGELFF. As DNA, the CDR3 is TGTGCCAGCAGTCCCGGGGGGAACACCGGGGAGCTGTTTTTT.

The sample holds many counts of this clonotype. V and J are TRBV3-1 and TRBJ1-6; 7 nucleotides align to TRBD1. The CDR3 has 16 amino acids. The trim removed 2 bases at V and 5 bases at J, leaving 6 bases unmatched. CDR1 and CDR2 (germline): LGHDT, YNNKEL (reference sequence). The DNA for the CDR3 is TGTGCCAGCAGCCAATGGGGGACAGAACATAATTCACCCCTCCACTTT. Its translation is CASSQWGTEHNSPLHF.

Points on this clonotype: A read error may explain this, as a much larger clone is one base away. The V call is TRBV9, the J call TRBJ2-1; 8 bases are shared with TRBD2. CDR3 length: 15 amino acids. Germline V lookup: CDR1 SGDLS, CDR2 YYNGEE. The CDR3 sequence is CASSLAGLAGSEQSF. The CDR3 region has the DNA TGCGCCAGCAGCTTGGCCGGGTTAGCGGGGAGTGAGCAGTCCTTC.

CDR3 nucleotides: TGTGCCAGCAGCTCACATCAGGGGCGGGACCTATACGAGCAGTACTTC. Its protein is CASSSHQGRDLYEQYF. The J gene is TRBJ2-7, the V gene TRBV7-9, with D perhaps TRBD1 or TRBD2 (6 bases each). Germline V gene lookup returns CDR1 SEHNR and CDR2 FQNEAQ (reference sequence). This CDR3 comprises 16 residues. With 4 bases removed from V and 4 bases from J, the gap between germline ends came to 20 bases.

The chain has TRBV28 and TRBJ1-3; the match to TRBD1 covers 8 bases. V dropped 7 bases and J dropped 4; count of bases not matched to a gene: 6. The CDR3 sequence is 14 residues long. Germline CDR1 is MDHEN and CDR2 is SYDVKM. The CDR3 nucleotides read TGTGCCAGCACAGGGGGCCCCGGCGGAAACACCATATATTTT. This translates into CASTGGPGGNTIYF.

In this sample, this clonotype turned up many times. One end of the junction varies from germline; a read error may be responsible. V gene TRBV12-3 or TRBV12-4 combines with J gene TRBJ2-1, with D maybe TRBD2 (6 bases). This CDR3 is 11 amino acids long. CDR3 loop: CASSLADEQFF. DNA for the CDR3: TGTGCCAGCAGCTTAGCGGATGAGCAGTTCTTC.

This clonotype was detected ten times or more. J is TRBJ2-3 and V is TRBV20-1, with TRBD2 matching 11 bases. V lost 8 bases to trimming and J lost 1 base; unmatched junction nucleotides: 2. Germline V gene data show CDR1 as DFQATT and CDR2 as SNEGSKA (reference sequence). The CDR3 is 13 amino acids. CDR3 protein: CSQTSGGTDTQYF. As DNA, the CDR3 is TGCAGTCAGACTAGCGGGGGCACAGATACGCAGTATTTT.

Note on this clonotype: This likely came from a read error, as a far larger clone is one base away. This chain joins TRBV7-2 and TRBJ1-4; 8 positions match TRBD1. The CDR3 spans 15 residues. Germline assignment: CDR1 SGHTA and CDR2 FQGNSA. CDR3 in amino acids: CACSKGTGFWEKLFF. CDR3 DNA sequence: TGTGCCTGCAGCAAAGGGACAGGTTTTTGGGAAAAACTGTTTTTT. Full variable domain (missing parts from reference TRBV7-2 and TRBJ1-4): GAGVSQSPSNKVTEKGKDVELRCDPISGHTALYWYRQSLGQGLEFLIYFQGNSAPDKSGLPSDRFSAERTGGSVSTLTIQRTQQEDSAVYLCACSKGTGFWEKLFFGSGTQLSVL.

This clonotype was detected only a few times. This chain connects TRBV29-1 to TRBJ1-1; D gene uncertain. There are 13 residues in the CDR3. The V gene's germline CDR1 is SQVTM and CDR2 ANQGSEA. V was shortened by 0 bases and J by 5 bases, with 10 bases between the two germline ends. CDR3 sequence (DNA): TGCAGCGTTGAAGACCCTCGGAAGACTGAAGCTTTCTTT. The encoded protein is CSVEDPRKTEAFF.

This clonotype was seen repeatedly, ten times or more. CDR3 sequence: CASRPNTGLETQYF. CDR3 sequence (DNA): TGTGCCAGCAGACCCAATACAGGGCTGGAGACCCAGTACTTC. The chain is built from TRBV7-9 and TRBJ2-5; a weak D match, TRBD1 (6 bases). Deletions cut 6 bases from V and 5 bases from J, with 16 bases between. This CDR3 region has 14 residues. Germline V gene lookup returns CDR1 SEHNR and CDR2 FQNEAQ (reference sequence).

Ten or more counts support this clonotype. This rearrangement joins TRBV5-1 to TRBJ1-1; D perhaps matches TRBD1 (6 bases). This CDR3 has 15 residues. Germline V gives CDR1 SGHRS, CDR2 YFSETQ. V lost 2 bases and J 4 bases, leaving 15 bases between the germline ends. The DNA of the CDR3 is TGCGCCAGCAGCTTAGGGGCTCAGGGGAGCACTGAAGCTTTCTTT. Translated, it gives CASSLGAQGSTEAFF.

This clonotype was recorded many times. The chain employs TRBV9 and TRBJ2-2; D is unresolved. The CDR3 covers 16 residues. Trimming removed 3 bases at V and 0 bases at J, with 12 bases between. Per the germline V gene, CDR1 is SGDLS and CDR2 is YYNGEE. CDR3 nucleotide sequence: TGTGCCAGCAGCGAACGATCCATCGCGAACACCGGGGAGCTGTTTTTT. Translated: CASSERSIANTGELFF.

This clonotype was picked up many times. This chain links TRBV6-1 with TRBJ2-1; 8 nucleotides align to TRBD2. Unmatched junction bases numbered 0, after V lost 2 bases and J lost 0 bases. Germline V CDR1 and CDR2: MNHNS, SASEGT. This CDR3 is built from 15 residues. The CDR3 sequence is CASSELAGSYNEQFF. In DNA form, the CDR3 reads TGTGCCAGCAGTGAACTAGCGGGCTCCTACAATGAGCAGTTCTTC.